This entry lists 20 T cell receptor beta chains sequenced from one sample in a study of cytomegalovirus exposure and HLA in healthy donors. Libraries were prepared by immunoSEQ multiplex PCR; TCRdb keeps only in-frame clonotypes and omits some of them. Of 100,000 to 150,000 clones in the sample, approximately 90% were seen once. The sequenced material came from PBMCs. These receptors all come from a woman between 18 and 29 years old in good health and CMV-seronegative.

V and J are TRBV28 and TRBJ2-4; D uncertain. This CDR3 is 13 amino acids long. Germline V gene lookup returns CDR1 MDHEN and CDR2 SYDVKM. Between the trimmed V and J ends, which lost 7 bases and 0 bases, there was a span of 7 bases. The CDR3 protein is CASTTLAKNIQYF. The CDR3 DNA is TGTGCCAGCACTACCCTAGCCAAAAACATTCAGTACTTC.

CDR3 protein: CASSLGILPLAGATDTQYF. The CDR3 nucleotides are TGTGCCAGCAGCCTGGGGATTTTACCCTTGGCGGGAGCCACAGATACGCAGTATTTT. This sequence joins TRBV5-6 and TRBJ2-3; the match to TRBD2 covers 7 bases. The CDR3 runs 19 residues. V lost 4 bases to trimming and J lost 2 bases; unmatched junction nucleotides: 19. The germline V gene encodes CDR1 SGHDT and CDR2 YYEEEE. Variable domain in full (rest from reference TRBV5-6 and TRBJ2-3): DAGVTQSPTHLIKTRGQQVTLRCSPKSGHDTVSWYQQALGQGPQFIFQYYEEEERQRGNFPDRFSGHQFPNYSSELNVNALLLGDSALYLCASSLGILPLAGATDTQYFGPGTRLTVL.

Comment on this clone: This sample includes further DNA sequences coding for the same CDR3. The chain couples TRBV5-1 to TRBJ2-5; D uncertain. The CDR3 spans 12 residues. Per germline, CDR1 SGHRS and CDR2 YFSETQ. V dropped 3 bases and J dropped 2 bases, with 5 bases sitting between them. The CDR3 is CASSSLQETQYF. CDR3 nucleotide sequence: TGCGCCAGCAGCTCCTTACAAGAGACCCAGTACTTC.

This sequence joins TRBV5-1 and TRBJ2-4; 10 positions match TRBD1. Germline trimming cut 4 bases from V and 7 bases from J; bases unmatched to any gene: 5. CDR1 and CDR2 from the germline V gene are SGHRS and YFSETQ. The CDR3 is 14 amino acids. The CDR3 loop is CASSQGTGVNIQYF. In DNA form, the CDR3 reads TGCGCCAGCAGCCAGGGGACAGGGGTTAACATTCAGTACTTC. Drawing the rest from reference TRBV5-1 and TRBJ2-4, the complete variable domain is KAGVTQTPRYLIKTRGQQVTLSCSPISGHRSVSWYQQTPGQGLQFLFEYFSETQRNKGNFPGRFSGRQFSNSRSEMNVSTLELGDSALYLCASSQGTGVNIQYFGAGTRLSVL.

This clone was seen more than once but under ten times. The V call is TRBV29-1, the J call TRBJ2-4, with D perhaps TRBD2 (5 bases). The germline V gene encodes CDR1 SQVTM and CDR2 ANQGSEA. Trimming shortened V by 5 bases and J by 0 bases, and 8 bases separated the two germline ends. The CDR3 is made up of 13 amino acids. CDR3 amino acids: CSVRDVAKNIQYF. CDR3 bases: TGCAGCGTTCGGGATGTAGCCAAAAACATTCAGTACTTC.

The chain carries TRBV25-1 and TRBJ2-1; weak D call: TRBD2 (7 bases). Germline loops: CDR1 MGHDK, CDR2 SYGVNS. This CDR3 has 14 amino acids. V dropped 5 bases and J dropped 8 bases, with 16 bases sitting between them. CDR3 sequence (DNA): TGTGCCAGCAGTTCCCTGGGGGGGCGCGATGAGCAGTTCTTC. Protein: CASSSLGGRDEQFF.

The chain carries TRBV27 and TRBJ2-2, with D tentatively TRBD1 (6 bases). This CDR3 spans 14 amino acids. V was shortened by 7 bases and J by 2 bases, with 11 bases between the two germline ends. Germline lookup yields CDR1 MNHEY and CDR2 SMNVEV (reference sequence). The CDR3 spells CASTDRTNTGELFF. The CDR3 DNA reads TGTGCCAGCACCGACAGGACAAACACCGGGGAGCTGTTTTTT.

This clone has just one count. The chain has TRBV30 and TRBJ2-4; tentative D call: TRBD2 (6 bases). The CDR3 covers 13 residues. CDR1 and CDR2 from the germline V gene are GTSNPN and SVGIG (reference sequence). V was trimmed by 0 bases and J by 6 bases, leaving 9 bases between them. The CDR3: CAWSVPGGNIQYF. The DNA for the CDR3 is TGTGCCTGGAGTGTGCCCGGGGGAAACATTCAGTACTTC.

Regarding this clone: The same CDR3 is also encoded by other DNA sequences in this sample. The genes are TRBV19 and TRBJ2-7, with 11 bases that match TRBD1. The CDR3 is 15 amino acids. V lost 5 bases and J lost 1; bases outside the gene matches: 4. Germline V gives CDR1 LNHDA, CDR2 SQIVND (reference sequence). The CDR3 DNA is TGTGCCAGTAGTCCCGGGACAGGGGGATCCTACGAGCAGTACTTC. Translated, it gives CASSPGTGGSYEQYF.

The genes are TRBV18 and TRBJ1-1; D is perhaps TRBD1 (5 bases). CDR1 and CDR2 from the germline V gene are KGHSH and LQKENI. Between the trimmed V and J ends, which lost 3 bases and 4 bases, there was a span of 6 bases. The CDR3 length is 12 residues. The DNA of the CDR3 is TGTGCCAGCTCACCTCAGGGCACTGAAGCTTTCTTT. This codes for CASSPQGTEAFF.

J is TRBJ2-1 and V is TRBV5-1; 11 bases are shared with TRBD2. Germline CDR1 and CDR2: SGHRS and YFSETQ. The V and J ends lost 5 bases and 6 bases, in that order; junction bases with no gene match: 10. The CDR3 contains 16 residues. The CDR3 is CASSLTWGTSGNEQFF. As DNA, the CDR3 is TGCGCCAGCAGTTTAACGTGGGGGACTAGCGGCAATGAGCAGTTCTTC. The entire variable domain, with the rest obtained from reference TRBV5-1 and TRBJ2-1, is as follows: KAGVTQTPRYLIKTRGQQVTLSCSPISGHRSVSWYQQTPGQGLQFLFEYFSETQRNKGNFPGRFSGRQFSNSRSEMNVSTLELGDSALYLCASSLTWGTSGNEQFFGPGTRLTVL.

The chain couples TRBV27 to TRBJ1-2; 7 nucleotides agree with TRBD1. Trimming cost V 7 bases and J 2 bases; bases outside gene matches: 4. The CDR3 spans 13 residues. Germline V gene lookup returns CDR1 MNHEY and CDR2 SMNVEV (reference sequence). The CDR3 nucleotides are TGTGCCAGCACACGACAGGGCAACTATGGCTACACCTTC. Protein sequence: CASTRQGNYGYTF.

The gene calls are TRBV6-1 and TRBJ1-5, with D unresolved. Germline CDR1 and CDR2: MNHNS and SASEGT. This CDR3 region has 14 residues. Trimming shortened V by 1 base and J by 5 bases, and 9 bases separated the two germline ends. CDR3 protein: CASSEGAVYQPQHF. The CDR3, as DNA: TGTGCCAGCAGTGAAGGGGCAGTTTATCAGCCCCAGCATTTT.

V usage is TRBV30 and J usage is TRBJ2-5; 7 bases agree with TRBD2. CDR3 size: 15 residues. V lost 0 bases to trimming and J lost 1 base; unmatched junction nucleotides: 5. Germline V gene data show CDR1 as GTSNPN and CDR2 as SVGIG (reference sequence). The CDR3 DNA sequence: TGTGCCTGGAGTGTAGGCGGGAGAGTCCAAGAGACCCAGTACTTC. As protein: CAWSVGGRVQETQYF. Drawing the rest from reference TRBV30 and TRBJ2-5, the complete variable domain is SQTIHQWPATLVQPVGSPLSLECTVEGTSNPNLYWYRQAAGRGLQLLFYSVGIGQISSEVPQNLSASRPQDRQFILSSKKLLLSDSGFYLCAWSVGGRVQETQYFGPGTRLLVL.

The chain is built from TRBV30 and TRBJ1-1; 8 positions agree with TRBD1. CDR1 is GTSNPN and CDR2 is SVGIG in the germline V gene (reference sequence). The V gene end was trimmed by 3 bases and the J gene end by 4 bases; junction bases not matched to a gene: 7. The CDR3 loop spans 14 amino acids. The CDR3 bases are TGTGCCTGGAGCGGACAGGGCCGGGGCACTGAAGCTTTCTTT. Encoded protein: CAWSGQGRGTEAFF.

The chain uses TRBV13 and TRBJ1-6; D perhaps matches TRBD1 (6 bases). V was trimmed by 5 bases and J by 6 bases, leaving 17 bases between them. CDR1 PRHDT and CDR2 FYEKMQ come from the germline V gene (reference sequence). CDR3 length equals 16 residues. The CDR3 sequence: CASSQSTGGRNSPLHF. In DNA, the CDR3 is TGTGCCAGCAGCCAATCGACAGGTGGTCGTAATTCACCCCTCCACTTT.

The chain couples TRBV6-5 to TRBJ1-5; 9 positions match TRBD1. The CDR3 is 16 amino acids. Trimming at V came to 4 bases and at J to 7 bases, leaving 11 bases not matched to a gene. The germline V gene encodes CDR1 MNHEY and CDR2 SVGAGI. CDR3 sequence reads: CASSSHGTGREQPQHF. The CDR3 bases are TGTGCCAGCAGTTCCCATGGGACAGGGAGAGAACAGCCCCAGCATTTT.

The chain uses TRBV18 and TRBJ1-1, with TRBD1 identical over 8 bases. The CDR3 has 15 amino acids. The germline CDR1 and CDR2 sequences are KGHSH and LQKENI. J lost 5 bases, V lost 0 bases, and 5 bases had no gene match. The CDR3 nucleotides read TGTGCCAGCTCACCACCGACAGGGGTAAATACTGAAGCTTTCTTT. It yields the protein CASSPPTGVNTEAFF.

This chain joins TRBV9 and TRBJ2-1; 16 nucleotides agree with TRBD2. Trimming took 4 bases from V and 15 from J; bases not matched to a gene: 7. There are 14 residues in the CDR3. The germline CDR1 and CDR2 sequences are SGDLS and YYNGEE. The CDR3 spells CASSPGTSGRAGFF. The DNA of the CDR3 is TGTGCCAGCAGCCCAGGGACTAGCGGGAGGGCCGGGTTCTTC.

DNA for the CDR3: TGTGCCAGCAGCTTAGAACAGGGGAGAAACACCATATATTTT. It is translated as CASSLEQGRNTIYF. The rearrangement joins TRBV7-9 to TRBJ1-3; 7 bases align to TRBD1. The CDR3 sequence is 14 residues long. V lost 1 base, J lost 5 bases, and 2 bases stayed unmatched. The germline gives CDR1 SEHNR, CDR2 FQNEAQ (reference sequence).